This T cell receptor (beta chain) comes out of a study of cytomegalovirus exposure and HLA in healthy donors. Study details: Within the Caucasian-associated ancestry cluster were roughly 79% of the roughly 380 genotyped donors.

General observations from the study: Earlier analysis found most TCR beta V segments productive about 87% or about 30% of the time. Exclusion as indistinguishable affected some V segments, including TRBV6-2 and TRBV6-3. Presence/absence analysis assumed near-uniform sequencing depth across donors.

Use of 60 Vbeta and 13 Jbeta primers characterized the PCR. Libraries were prepared by immunoSEQ multiplex PCR; TCRdb keeps only in-frame clonotypes and omits some of them. The profile shows about 190,000 clones, 65% to 80% of them singletons. A note on this clone: Its specificity is not known.

The CDR3 is 14 amino acids. The germline CDR1 and CDR2 sequences are SGHTS and YDEGEE. Trimming stripped 4 bases from V and 1 base from J, with 11 bases between. Sequences were obtained from PBMCs. This chain uses TRBV5-8 with TRBJ1-1; a possible D gene is TRBD1 (5 bases). The TCR comes from a woman aged 40 to 50 in good health and CMV-seronegative. The CDR3 coding sequence is TGTGCCAGCAGCCCAGCGGGGGGGAACACTGAAGCTTTCTTT. Its protein product is CASSPAGGNTEAFF. Complete variable domain (other parts from reference TRBV5-8 and TRBJ1-1): EAGVTQSPTHLIKTRGQQATLRCSPISGHTSVYWYQQALGLGLQFLLWYDEGEERNRGNFPPRFSGRQFPNYSSELNVNALELEDSALYLCASSPAGGNTEAFFGQGTRLTVV.